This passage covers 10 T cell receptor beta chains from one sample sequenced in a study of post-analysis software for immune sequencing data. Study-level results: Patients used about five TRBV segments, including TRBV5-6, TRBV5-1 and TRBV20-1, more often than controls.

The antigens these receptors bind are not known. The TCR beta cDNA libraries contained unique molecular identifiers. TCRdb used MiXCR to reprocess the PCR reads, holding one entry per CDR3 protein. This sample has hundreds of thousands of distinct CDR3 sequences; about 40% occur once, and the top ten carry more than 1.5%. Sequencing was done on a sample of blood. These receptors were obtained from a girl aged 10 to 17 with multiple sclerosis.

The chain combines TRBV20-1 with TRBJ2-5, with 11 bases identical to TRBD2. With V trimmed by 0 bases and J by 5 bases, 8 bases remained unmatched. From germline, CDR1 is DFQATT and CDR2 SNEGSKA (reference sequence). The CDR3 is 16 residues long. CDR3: CSARDLAGGSWETQYF. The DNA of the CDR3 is TGCAGTGCTAGAGATCTAGCGGGAGGTTCATGGGAGACCCAGTACTTC.

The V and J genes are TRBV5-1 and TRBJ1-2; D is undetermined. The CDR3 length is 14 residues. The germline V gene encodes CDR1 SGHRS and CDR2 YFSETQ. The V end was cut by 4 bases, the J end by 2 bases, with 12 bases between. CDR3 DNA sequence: TGCGCCAGCAGCCCGGCAGTCAAGAACTATGGCTACACCTTC. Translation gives CASSPAVKNYGYTF.

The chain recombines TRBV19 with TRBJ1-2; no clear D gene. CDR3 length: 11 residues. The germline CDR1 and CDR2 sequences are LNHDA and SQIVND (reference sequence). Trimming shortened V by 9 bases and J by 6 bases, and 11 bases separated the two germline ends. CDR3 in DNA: TGTGCCAGCTGGGCTGGGGATGGCTACACCTTC. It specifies CASWAGDGYTF.

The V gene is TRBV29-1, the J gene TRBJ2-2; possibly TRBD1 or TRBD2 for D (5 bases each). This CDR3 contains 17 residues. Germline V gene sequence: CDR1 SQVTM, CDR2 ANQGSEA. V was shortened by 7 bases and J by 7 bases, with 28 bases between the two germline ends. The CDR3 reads CSGKGVRGSDDDGELFF. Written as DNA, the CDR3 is TGCAGCGGCAAAGGGGTTCGAGGGAGTGATGATGACGGGGAGCTGTTTTTT.

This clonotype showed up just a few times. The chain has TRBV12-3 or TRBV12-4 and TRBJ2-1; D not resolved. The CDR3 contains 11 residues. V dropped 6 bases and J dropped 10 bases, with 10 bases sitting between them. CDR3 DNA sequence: TGTGCCAGCAGGAATACAGAGGAGCAGTTCTTC. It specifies CASRNTEEQFF.

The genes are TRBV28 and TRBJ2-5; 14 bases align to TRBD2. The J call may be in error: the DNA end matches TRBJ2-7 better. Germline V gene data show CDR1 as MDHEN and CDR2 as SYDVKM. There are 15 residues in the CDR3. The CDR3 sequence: CASSTTGLAGDEQYF. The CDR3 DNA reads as TGTGCCAGCAGTACCACGGGACTAGCGGGAGACGAGCAGTACTTC.

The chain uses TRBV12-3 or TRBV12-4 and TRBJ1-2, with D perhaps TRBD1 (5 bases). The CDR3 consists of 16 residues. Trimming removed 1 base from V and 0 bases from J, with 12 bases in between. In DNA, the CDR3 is TGTGCCAGCAGTTTAGATCCCGGGGGAGCTAACTATGGCTACACCTTC. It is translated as CASSLDPGGANYGYTF.

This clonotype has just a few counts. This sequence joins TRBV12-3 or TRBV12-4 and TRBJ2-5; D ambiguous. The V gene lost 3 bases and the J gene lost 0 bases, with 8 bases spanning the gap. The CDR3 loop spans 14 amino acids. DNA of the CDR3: TGTGCCAGCAGTTTGTGGGGTCACCAAGAGACCCAGTACTTC. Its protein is CASSLWGHQETQYF.

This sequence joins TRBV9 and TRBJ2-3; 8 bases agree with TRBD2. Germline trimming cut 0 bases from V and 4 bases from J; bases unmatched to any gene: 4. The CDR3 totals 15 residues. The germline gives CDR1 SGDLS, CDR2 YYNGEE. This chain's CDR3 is CASSVAAGGSDTQYF. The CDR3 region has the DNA TGTGCCAGCAGCGTAGCGGCGGGAGGTTCAGATACGCAGTATTTT. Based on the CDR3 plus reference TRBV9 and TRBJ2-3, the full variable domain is DSGVTQTPKHLITATGQRVTLRCSPRSGDLSVYWYQQSLDQGLQFLIQYYNGEERAKGNILERFSAQQFPDLHSELNLSSLELGDSALYFCASSVAAGGSDTQYFGPGTRLTVL.

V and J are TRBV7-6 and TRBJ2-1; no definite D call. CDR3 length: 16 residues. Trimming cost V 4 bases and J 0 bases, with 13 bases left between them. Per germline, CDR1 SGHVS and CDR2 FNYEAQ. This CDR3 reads CASSSFLRSSYNEQFF. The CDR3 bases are TGTGCCAGCAGCTCCTTCCTAAGGAGCTCCTACAATGAGCAGTTCTTC.